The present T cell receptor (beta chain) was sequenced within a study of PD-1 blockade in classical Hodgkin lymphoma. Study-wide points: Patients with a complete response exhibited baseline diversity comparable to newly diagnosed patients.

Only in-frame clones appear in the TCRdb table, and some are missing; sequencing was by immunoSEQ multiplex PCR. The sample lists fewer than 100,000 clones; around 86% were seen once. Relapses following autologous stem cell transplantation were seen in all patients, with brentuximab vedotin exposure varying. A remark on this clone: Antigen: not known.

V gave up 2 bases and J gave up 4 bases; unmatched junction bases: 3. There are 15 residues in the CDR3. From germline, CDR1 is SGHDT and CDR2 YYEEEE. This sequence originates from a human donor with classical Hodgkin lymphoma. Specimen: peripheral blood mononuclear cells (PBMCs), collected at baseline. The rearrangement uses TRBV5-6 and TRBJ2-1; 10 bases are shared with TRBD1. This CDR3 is CASSLGDRGYNEQFF. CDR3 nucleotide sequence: TGTGCCAGCAGCTTAGGGGACAGGGGATACAATGAGCAGTTCTTC.